The clone carrying this T cell receptor (beta chain) was observed many times. The data are from a study of T cells in Graves' hyperthyroidism and ophthalmopathy. Study-wide context: Peripheral blood sampling occurred at initial diagnosis, before any treatment.

The investigators amplified TCR beta CDR3 regions from RNA transcripts. HTBI primers were the set used in a first-round RT-PCR of the TCR CDR3. TCRdb used MiXCR to reprocess the multiplex PCR reads, holding one entry per CDR3 protein. The profile covers almost 500,000 distinct CDR3 sequences, with roughly 22% appearing a single time and around 50% taken by the ten largest. The CDR3 has 13 amino acids. The V end lost 2 bases, the J end lost 4 bases, and 6 bases lay between the germline ends. A Clinical Activity Score of at least 3, a NOSPECS grade of at least 4 and a duration under 3 months were recorded in the ophthalmopathy patients. The PBMCs were sourced from fresh peripheral blood (about 10 ml).

The chain employs TRBV12-3 or TRBV12-4 and TRBJ1-5; no firm D call. Sequencing was done on a sample of blood. This sequence was found in a woman aged 70-85 years with Graves' ophthalmopathy. CDR3 sequence: CASSLNMNQPQHF. The CDR3 DNA is TGTGCCAGCAGTTTAAACATGAATCAGCCCCAGCATTTT.